This T cell receptor beta chain appears in the sequencing data of a study of human T cells and chemical hapten exposure. Study-wide background: Sensitization used 2% DPC on about 2 cm by about 2 cm upper inner arm skin. Small differences in pooled library volume mainly drove the variation in TCR yields per sample. Study conclusions and caveats: Following DPC sensitization, TCRs present above 1 in 1000 frequency showed no change.

Time point reported: pre-sensitization, week 0. The treatment was: therapeutic diphenylcyclopropenone sensitization with weekly scalp DPC. Prior to each patch test being applied, blood was drawn. This clonotype was seen a handful of times. Its antigen is as yet unknown. Trimming cost V 3 bases and J 7 bases, with 12 bases left between them. This CDR3 comprises 14 residues. Germline V CDR1 and CDR2: MGHRA, YSYEKL. Each CDR3 protein is one row after TCRdb ran MiXCR on the RACE reads. The repertoire holds approximately 260,000 distinct CDR3 sequences, with just under 8% as singletons. This sequence joins TRBV4-1 and TRBJ2-2; D remains ambiguous. This sequence was found in a young man with alopecia areata. Some clones in this sample may be carry-over from other donors' samples. Sequenced material: whole blood, taken in connection with sensitization to the hapten diphenylcyclopropenone (DPC). CDR3 protein: CASSQAPWGGELFF. The DNA of the CDR3 is TGCGCCAGCAGCCAGGCTCCTTGGGGCGGGGAGCTGTTTTTT.